A single sample is the source of the 21 T cell receptor beta chains below, sequenced in a study of regulatory T cells in long-lasting Graves disease. Regarding time point: persistent/refractory GD, antithyroid drugs over 5 years with positive TRAb. With RNA extracted from PBMCs as input, the TCR library was made. Assembly of TCR beta libraries relied on iRepertoire HTBI primers together with Arm-PCR of CDR3 regions. TCRdb re-derived calls from the multiplex PCR reads in MiXCR, one entry per CDR3 protein. The repertoire has around 460,000 distinct CDR3 sequences, roughly 22% of them found once; the top ten carry around 14%. Sample: peripheral blood mononuclear cells (PBMCs), taken when the disease was refractory, from a patient treated with antithyroid drugs. All receptors derive from a female donor with Graves disease.

The chain has TRBV3-1 and TRBJ2-7; D is undetermined. Germline assignment: CDR1 LGHDT and CDR2 YNNKEL (reference sequence). V lost 4 bases, J lost 1 base, and 14 bases lay in between. The CDR3 extends over 15 amino acids. The CDR3 reads CASSLRPRGSYEQYF. The CDR3 nucleotides are TGTGCCAGCAGCCTCAGACCCCGAGGATCCTACGAGCAGTACTTC.

In regard to this clonotype: This sequence may be a read error, since a much larger clone differs from it by one base. This chain joins TRBV10-3 and TRBJ2-7; D call uncertain. The CDR3 is 12 residues long. The V gene's germline CDR1 is ENHRY and CDR2 SYGVKD. The CDR3 DNA reads as TGTGCCAGCAGTTCACTGGTCTACGAGCAGTACTTC. Translation: CASSSLVYEQYF.

This clonotype was seen many times. This chain connects TRBV28 to TRBJ2-5; 7 positions match TRBD1. This CDR3 has 17 amino acids. Germline V CDR1 and CDR2: MDHEN, SYDVKM. V lost 2 bases and J lost 3; bases outside the gene matches: 12. The CDR3 sequence: CASSLLISGTAKETQYF. CDR3 sequence (DNA): TGTGCCAGCAGTTTACTCATATCCGGGACAGCAAAAGAGACCCAGTACTTC.

The table lists this clonotype with many counts. The rearrangement uses TRBV3-1 and TRBJ1-1; the D gene is possibly TRBD1 (6 bases). The germline V gene encodes CDR1 LGHDT and CDR2 YNNKEL (reference sequence). This CDR3 contains 14 residues. The germline V and J ends were trimmed by 4 bases and 2 bases, with 11 bases remaining between them. The CDR3 nucleotides read TGTGCCAGCAGCCTCGGGACATCCAACACTGAAGCTTTCTTT. Its protein is CASSLGTSNTEAFF. The variable domain in full, with the rest retrieved from reference TRBV3-1 and TRBJ1-1, is DTAVSQTPKYLVTQMGNDKSIKCEQNLGHDTMYWYKQDSKKFLKIMFSYNNKELIINETVPNRFSPKSPDKAHLNLHINSLELGDSAVYFCASSLGTSNTEAFFGQGTRLTVV.

This clonotype was seen many times. The chain couples TRBV28 to TRBJ1-3; no clear D gene. Germline loops: CDR1 MDHEN, CDR2 SYDVKM. V was trimmed by 1 base and J by 0 bases, leaving 7 bases between them. This CDR3 is 15 amino acids long. The CDR3, as DNA: TGTGCCAGCAGTTTATTGGCCAACTCTGGAAACACCATATATTTT. Its protein product is CASSLLANSGNTIYF.

The chain links TRBV28 to TRBJ2-3; 10 positions agree with TRBD2. The V gene's germline CDR1 is MDHEN and CDR2 SYDVKM. This CDR3 has 18 residues. V lost 3 bases, J lost 1 base, and 10 bases stayed unmatched. The CDR3 sequence: CASSFPLLLAGGTDTQYF. DNA for the CDR3: TGTGCCAGCAGTTTTCCCCTCCTGCTAGCGGGGGGCACAGATACGCAGTATTTT.

This clonotype was counted at least ten times. The chain uses TRBV6-5 and TRBJ2-2, with 10 positions matching TRBD2. CDR3 size: 20 residues. J gave up 7 bases and V 2 bases, and 19 bases lay outside the gene matches. CDR1 is MNHEY, CDR2 SVGAGI, per germline. In DNA form, the CDR3 reads TGTGCCAGCAGTTACCTTGGGAGGAGGGCTAGCGGGAGAGGTGACGGGGAGCTGTTTTTT. As protein: CASSYLGRRASGRGDGELFF.

V is TRBV14 and J is TRBJ2-5; D call uncertain. This CDR3 has 12 amino acids. V was trimmed by 4 bases and J by 4 bases, leaving 7 bases between them. CDR1 and CDR2 (germline): SGHDN, FVKESK. CDR3 in DNA: TGTGCCAGCAGCCCTTTTTCAGAGACCCAGTACTTC. It is translated as CASSPFSETQYF.

This clonotype was counted many times. The chain carries TRBV7-2 and TRBJ2-7; D remains unclear. This CDR3 contains 14 residues. Trimming removed 5 bases from V and 1 base from J, with 12 bases in between. CDR1 SGHTA and CDR2 FQGNSA come from the germline V gene. This CDR3 reads CASSPRTDSYEQYF. The DNA of the CDR3 is TGTGCCAGCAGCCCTCGGACCGATTCCTACGAGCAGTACTTC.

This clonotype was recorded at least ten times. Its ends do not fully match the called genes, so a read error is possible. The chain recombines TRBV28 with TRBJ1-2; no definite D call. This CDR3 comprises 11 residues. Germline V gene sequence: CDR1 MDHEN, CDR2 SYDVKM. In DNA form, the CDR3 reads TGTGCCAGCAGCTTATCCTATGGCTACACCTTC. Translating it yields CASSLSYGYTF.

In this sample, this clonotype turned up a few times. This chain links TRBV19 with TRBJ1-5, with 8 positions matching TRBD1. After removal of 5 bases from V and 2 bases from J, the junction contained 5 bases not matched to a gene. Germline V gene lookup returns CDR1 LNHDA and CDR2 SQIVND (reference sequence). The CDR3 loop spans 15 amino acids. This CDR3 is CASSVPGQGNQPQHF. DNA for the CDR3: TGTGCCAGTAGTGTCCCGGGACAGGGCAATCAGCCCCAGCATTTT. Together with reference TRBV19 and TRBJ1-5, the CDR3 gives the full variable domain: DGGITQSPKYLFRKEGQNVTLSCEQNLNHDAMYWYRQDPGQGLRLIYYSQIVNDFQKGDIAEGYSVSREKKESFPLTVTSAQKNPTAFYLCASSVPGQGNQPQHFGDGTRLSIL.

The V call is TRBV6-2 or TRBV6-3, the J call TRBJ2-7; D not certain. Trimming took off 5 bases at V and 4 bases at J, with 15 bases between the two ends. Germline CDR1 and CDR2: MNHEY and SVGEGT. The CDR3 contains 14 residues. In DNA, the CDR3 is TGTGCCAGCAGTGACCCGCCTCCAGGATACGAGCAGTACTTC. Protein sequence: CASSDPPPGYEQYF.

This clonotype was counted at least ten times. This chain connects TRBV15 to TRBJ1-1; TRBD1 aligns across 7 bases. The CDR3 spans 14 residues. With 5 bases clipped from V and 5 bases from J, the junction kept 8 bases outside the gene matches. The V gene's germline CDR1 is LNHNV and CDR2 YYDKDF (reference sequence). Here the CDR3 reads CATSAGQEETEAFF. Here the CDR3 DNA reads TGTGCCACCAGCGCCGGACAGGAGGAGACTGAAGCTTTCTTT.

In its sample, this clonotype was seen a few times. The CDR3 sequence is CSARGQGEAFF. The CDR3 region has the DNA TGCAGTGCTAGAGGACAGGGAGAAGCTTTCTTT. This sequence joins TRBV20-1 and TRBJ1-1; TRBD1 matches 7 bases. This CDR3 comprises 11 residues. Trimming removed 1 base from V and 8 bases from J; junction bases left unmatched: 1. CDR1 is DFQATT and CDR2 is SNEGSKA in the germline V gene (reference sequence).

The rearrangement uses TRBV4-1 and TRBJ1-5; D gene ambiguous. Trimming removed 5 bases at V and 2 bases at J, with 19 bases between. The CDR3 has 17 residues. The germline V gene encodes CDR1 MGHRA and CDR2 YSYEKL. CDR3 sequence: CASSTWRLRNGNQPQHF. The CDR3 DNA reads as TGCGCCAGCAGCACCTGGCGACTCCGGAATGGCAATCAGCCCCAGCATTTT.

This clonotype was detected ten times or more. CDR3 protein: CASSLVLLTGFGNTEAFF. The DNA for the CDR3 is TGTGCCAGCAGCTTAGTCTTGTTGACAGGCTTCGGGAACACTGAAGCTTTCTTT. This chain connects TRBV7-9 to TRBJ1-1; TRBD1 might be the D (6 bases). The V end lost 1 base, the J end lost 1 base, and 19 bases lay between the germline ends. The CDR3 loop spans 18 amino acids. Germline V gene lookup returns CDR1 SEHNR and CDR2 FQNEAQ (reference sequence).

In its sample, this clonotype was seen many times. This chain uses TRBV11-2 with TRBJ2-4; tentatively, D is TRBD1 (6 bases). CDR1 is SGHAT, CDR2 FQNNGV, per germline. The CDR3 sequence is 12 residues long. V lost 6 bases to trimming and J lost 6 bases, with 9 bases between them. CDR3 sequence reads: CASSPQGNIQYF. Here the CDR3 DNA reads TGTGCCAGCAGTCCACAGGGAAACATTCAGTACTTC.

This clonotype was seen at least ten times. The chain is built from TRBV28 and TRBJ1-1, with 8 bases lining up with TRBD1. V dropped 6 bases and J dropped 0; count of bases not matched to a gene: 18. Germline-derived CDR1 and CDR2 are MDHEN and SYDVKM. The CDR3 loop spans 19 amino acids. CDR3 sequence reads: CASSPDLAGGGRMNTEAFF. As DNA, the CDR3 is TGTGCCAGCAGCCCTGATCTGGCAGGGGGCGGACGAATGAACACTGAAGCTTTCTTT.

The sample holds many counts of this clonotype. The chain combines TRBV7-3 with TRBJ1-2, with a weak D call TRBD1 (6 bases). Germline CDR1 is SGHTA and CDR2 is FQGTGA. The germline V and J ends were trimmed by 0 bases and 4 bases, with 12 bases remaining between them. The CDR3 spans 15 residues. CDR3 bases: TGTGCCAGCAGCTTAACGGCGGACAGTGCCTATGGCTACACCTTC. Protein: CASSLTADSAYGYTF.

Only a few counts were recorded for this clonotype. V and J are TRBV9 and TRBJ1-2; tentative D call: TRBD1 (6 bases). CDR3 length equals 16 residues. CDR1 and CDR2 (germline): SGDLS, YYNGEE. V gave up 3 bases and J gave up 0 bases, with 15 bases separating them. The CDR3 loop is CASSAAVTGANYGYTF. The CDR3, as DNA: TGTGCCAGCAGCGCTGCCGTGACAGGCGCTAACTATGGCTACACCTTC.

This chain uses TRBV7-9 with TRBJ2-7, with D perhaps given as TRBD1 or TRBD2 (6 bases each). Trimming took off 1 base at V and 2 bases at J, with 12 bases between the two ends. Germline V gene sequence: CDR1 SEHNR, CDR2 FQNEAQ (reference sequence). The CDR3 runs 15 residues. The CDR3 here is CASSLEGGLTYEQYF. CDR3 coding DNA: TGTGCCAGCAGCTTAGAAGGGGGGCTCACCTACGAGCAGTACTTC.